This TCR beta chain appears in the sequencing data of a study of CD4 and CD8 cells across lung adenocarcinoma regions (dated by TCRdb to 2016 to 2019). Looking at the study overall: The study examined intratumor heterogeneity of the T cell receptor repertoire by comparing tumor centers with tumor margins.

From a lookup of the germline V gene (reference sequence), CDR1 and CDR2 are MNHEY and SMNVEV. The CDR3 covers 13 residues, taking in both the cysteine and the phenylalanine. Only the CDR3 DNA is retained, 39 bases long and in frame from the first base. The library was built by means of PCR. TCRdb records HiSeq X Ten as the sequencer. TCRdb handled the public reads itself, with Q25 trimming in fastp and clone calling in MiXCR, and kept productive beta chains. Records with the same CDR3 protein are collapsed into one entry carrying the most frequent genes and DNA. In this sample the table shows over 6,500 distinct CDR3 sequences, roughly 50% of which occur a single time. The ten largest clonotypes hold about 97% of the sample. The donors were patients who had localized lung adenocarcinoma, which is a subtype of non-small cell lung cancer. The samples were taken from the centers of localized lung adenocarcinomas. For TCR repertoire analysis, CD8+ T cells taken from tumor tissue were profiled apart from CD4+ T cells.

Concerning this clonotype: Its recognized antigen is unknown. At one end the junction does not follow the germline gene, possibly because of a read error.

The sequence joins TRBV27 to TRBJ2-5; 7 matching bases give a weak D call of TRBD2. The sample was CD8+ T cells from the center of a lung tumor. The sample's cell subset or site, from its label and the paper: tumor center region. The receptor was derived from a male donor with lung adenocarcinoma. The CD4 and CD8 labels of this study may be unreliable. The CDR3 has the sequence CASSSGGRGSRLF. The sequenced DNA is TGTGCCAGCAGTTCCGGGGGGCGGGGGTCCCGGCTCTTC.